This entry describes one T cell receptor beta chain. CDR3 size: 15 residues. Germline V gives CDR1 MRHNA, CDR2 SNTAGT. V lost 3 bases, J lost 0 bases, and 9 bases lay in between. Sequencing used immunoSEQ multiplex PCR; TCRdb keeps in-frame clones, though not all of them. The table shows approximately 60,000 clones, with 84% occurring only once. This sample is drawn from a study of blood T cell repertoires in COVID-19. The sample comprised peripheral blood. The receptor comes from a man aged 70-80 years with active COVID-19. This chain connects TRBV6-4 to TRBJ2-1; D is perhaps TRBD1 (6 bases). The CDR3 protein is CASSEGQSSYNEQFF. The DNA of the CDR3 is TGTGCCAGCAGTGAAGGACAGAGCTCCTACAATGAGCAGTTCTTC.